This TCR beta chain was identified during a study of T cell repertoires in cytomegalovirus infection. Study background: Well-studied HLA-B-restricted CMV epitopes were used in the study alongside recently identified HLA-C-restricted ones. Carrying CMV and the relevant HLA type showed in public TCR beta signatures.

Per germline, CDR1 SEHNR and CDR2 FQNEAQ (reference sequence). V dropped 0 bases and J dropped 9; count of bases not matched to a gene: 4. The CDR3 length is 14 residues. General observations from the study: Carriers of CMV plus the relevant HLA were identified by cumulative public TCR beta family frequency. Clonotype analysis showed dominance of the ex vivo response by HLA-C-restricted CMV-specific TCR beta clonotypes.

Remarks on this clonotype: Its antigen is not known.

TCRdb ran MiXCR on the reads and lists one entry per CDR3 protein. This table holds 450,000 to 650,000 distinct CDR3 sequences, approximately 40% found once. The specimen comprised cultured PBMCs, sampled from culture after CMV antigen stimulation. This clonotype originated in a human donor in good health (CMV status not recorded). Some clones in this sample may be carry-over from other donors' samples. The chain uses TRBV7-9 and TRBJ2-1; TRBD1 agrees at 8 bases. The CDR3 reads CASSLATGDTEQFF. DNA for the CDR3: TGTGCCAGCAGCTTAGCGACAGGGGATACTGAGCAGTTCTTC.